These 4 T cell receptor beta chains came from one sample sequenced in a study of CD4 and CD8 cells across lung adenocarcinoma regions. TCRdb re-called the PCR reads through MiXCR, storing one row per CDR3 protein. The sample holds approximately 24,000 distinct CDR3 sequences, almost 50% seen once. Sequencing was done on a sample of CD8+ T cells from the center of a lung tumor. The receptors shown here come from a male donor with lung adenocarcinoma. The CD4 and CD8 labels of this study may be unreliable.

In this sample, this clonotype turned up a few times. This chain links TRBV6-1 with TRBJ2-3; D not certain. Per germline, CDR1 MNHNS and CDR2 SASEGT. V lost 6 bases and J 0 bases, leaving 10 bases between the germline ends. CDR3 size: 14 residues. As DNA, the CDR3 is TGTGCCAGCAGGAGACTGGGAAGCACAGATACGCAGTATTTT. Its protein is CASRRLGSTDTQYF.

This clonotype was counted at least ten times. V usage is TRBV27 and J usage is TRBJ1-6, with no clear D. The CDR3 covers 14 residues. Germline CDR1 reads MNHEY; CDR2 reads SMNVEV (reference sequence). Trimming shortened V by 2 bases and J by 7 bases, and 9 bases separated the two germline ends. The CDR3 sequence: CASSLAGLNSPLHF. The CDR3 region has the DNA TGTGCCAGCAGTTTAGCTGGACTCAATTCACCCCTCCACTTT.

The chain uses TRBV4-1 and TRBJ2-1, with TRBD2 matching over 8 bases. The CDR3 is 16 amino acids. Trimming cost V 1 base and J 6 bases; bases outside gene matches: 8. Germline V gene lookup returns CDR1 MGHRA and CDR2 YSYEKL. The chain's CDR3 is CASSQVPGGPVNEQFF. In DNA, the CDR3 is TGCGCCAGCAGCCAAGTTCCGGGAGGGCCAGTCAATGAGCAGTTCTTC.

The rearrangement uses TRBV5-1 and TRBJ2-3; D is unclear. CDR1 is SGHRS, CDR2 YFSETQ, per germline. This CDR3 has 12 residues. Trimming shortened V by 4 bases and J by 0 bases, and 3 bases separated the two germline ends. The CDR3 loop reads CASSGSTDTQYF. The CDR3 DNA reads as TGCGCCAGCAGCGGGAGCACAGATACGCAGTATTTT.